One sample yielded the 7 T cell receptor beta chains listed below, sequenced in a study of cytomegalovirus exposure and HLA in healthy donors (dated by TCRdb to about 2017). The library was produced with the immunoSEQ multiplex PCR assay. TCRdb limited this immuneACCESS table to in-frame rearrangements with V and J called. A share of clones is missing; checked studies link under half to unresolved V genes, and the rest is unexplained. Across this sample there are about 130,000 clones, with roughly 91% seen only once. About 3.7% of the sample goes to the ten largest clones. The sample comprised PBMCs. These TCRs come from a man younger than 45 in good health and CMV-seronegative.

This chain uses TRBV4-1 with TRBJ2-5, with a possible D match to TRBD2 (5 bases). Trimming pared 3 bases from V and 5 bases from J, leaving 19 bases between. The CDR3 has 16 residues. Germline V gene sequence: CDR1 MGHRA, CDR2 YSYEKL. CDR3 nucleotides: TGCGCCAGCAGCCAGCAAGGTTCGGGATCAGCGGAGACCCAGTACTTC. It translates to CASSQQGSGSAETQYF.

The chain carries TRBV6-5 and TRBJ1-5; no reliable D call. CDR1 and CDR2 from the germline V gene are MNHEY and SVGAGI. This CDR3 contains 13 residues. With 5 bases removed from V and 5 bases from J, the gap between germline ends came to 10 bases. The chain's CDR3 is CASSPNSHQPQHF. DNA for the CDR3: TGTGCCAGCAGTCCCAATAGTCATCAGCCCCAGCATTTT.

This clone was seen a few times. V usage is TRBV18 and J usage is TRBJ1-2; maybe TRBD1 (6 bases). CDR3 length: 13 amino acids. Germline-derived CDR1 and CDR2 are KGHSH and LQKENI. The V and J ends lost 5 bases and 4 bases respectively, with 11 bases between them. CDR3 nucleotides: TGTGCCAGCTCAGGACAGAACCCCTATGGCTACACCTTC. Its protein is CASSGQNPYGYTF.

This clone was recorded a few times. The chain employs TRBV4-1 and TRBJ2-2, with D unclear. CDR1 and CDR2 (germline): MGHRA, YSYEKL. CDR3 length: 13 amino acids. V shed 3 bases and J shed 7 bases, with 9 bases lying between them. The DNA for the CDR3 is TGCGCCAGCAGCCATGAGAGGAGCGGGGAGCTGTTTTTT. Amino acids: CASSHERSGELFF.

This chain joins TRBV2 and TRBJ2-7, with D possibly TRBD2 on 6 matching bases. Germline lookup yields CDR1 SNHLY and CDR2 FYNNEI. The CDR3 loop spans 13 amino acids. Trimming left V 7 bases short and J 4 bases short, with 14 bases between. CDR3 bases: TGTGCCAGCAACAACTGGGAGGAGTACGAGCAGTACTTC. This encodes CASNNWEEYEQYF.

The chain carries TRBV2 and TRBJ2-1, with a tentative D call TRBD1 (5 bases). This CDR3 spans 14 amino acids. Germline-derived CDR1 and CDR2 are SNHLY and FYNNEI. V lost 6 bases to trimming and J lost 6 bases, with 15 bases between them. The CDR3 spells CASRDNRFFNEQFF. The CDR3 region has the DNA TGTGCCAGCAGGGACAACAGATTCTTCAATGAGCAGTTCTTC.

V is TRBV27 and J is TRBJ2-3; TRBD1 aligns across 7 bases. CDR1 and CDR2 from the germline V gene are MNHEY and SMNVEV (reference sequence). The CDR3 spans 16 residues. V dropped 5 bases and J dropped 0; count of bases not matched to a gene: 8. The CDR3 sequence is CASSRWDRTSTDTQYF. The CDR3 bases are TGTGCCAGCAGTAGATGGGACAGAACTAGCACAGATACGCAGTATTTT.